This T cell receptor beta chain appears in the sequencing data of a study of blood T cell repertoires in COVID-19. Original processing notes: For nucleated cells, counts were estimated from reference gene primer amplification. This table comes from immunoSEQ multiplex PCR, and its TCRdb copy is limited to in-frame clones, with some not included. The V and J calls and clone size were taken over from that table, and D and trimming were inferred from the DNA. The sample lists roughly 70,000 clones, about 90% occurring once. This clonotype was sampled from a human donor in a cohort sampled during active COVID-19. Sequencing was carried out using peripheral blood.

The CDR3: CSASPGRWGAEAFF. The DNA of the CDR3 is TGCAGTGCTAGTCCCGGGCGGTGGGGCGCTGAAGCTTTCTTT. This sequence joins TRBV20-1 and TRBJ1-1, with D perhaps TRBD1 (5 bases). Germline V gene lookup returns CDR1 DFQATT and CDR2 SNEGSKA (reference sequence). This CDR3 spans 14 amino acids. The V end was cut by 3 bases, the J end by 6 bases, with 17 bases between.